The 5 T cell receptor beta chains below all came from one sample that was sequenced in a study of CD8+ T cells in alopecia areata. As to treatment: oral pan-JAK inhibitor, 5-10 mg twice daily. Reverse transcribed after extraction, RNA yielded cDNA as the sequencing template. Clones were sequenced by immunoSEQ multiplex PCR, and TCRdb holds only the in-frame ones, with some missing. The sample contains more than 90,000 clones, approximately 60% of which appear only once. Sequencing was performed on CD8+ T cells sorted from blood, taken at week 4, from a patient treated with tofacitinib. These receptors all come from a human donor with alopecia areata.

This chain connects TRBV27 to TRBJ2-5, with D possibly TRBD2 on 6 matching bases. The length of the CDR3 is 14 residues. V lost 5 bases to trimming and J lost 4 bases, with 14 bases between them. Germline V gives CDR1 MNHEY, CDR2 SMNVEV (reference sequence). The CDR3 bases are TGTGCCAGCAGTCCTCTTGGGACTTCAGAGACCCAGTACTTC. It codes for CASSPLGTSETQYF.

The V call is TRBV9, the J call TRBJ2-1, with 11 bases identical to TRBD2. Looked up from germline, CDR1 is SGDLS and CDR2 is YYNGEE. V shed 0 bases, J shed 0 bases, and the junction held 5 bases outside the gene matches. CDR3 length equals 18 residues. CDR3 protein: CASSVDFSGRGSYNEQFF. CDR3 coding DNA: TGTGCCAGCAGCGTAGATTTTAGCGGGAGGGGCTCCTACAATGAGCAGTTCTTC.

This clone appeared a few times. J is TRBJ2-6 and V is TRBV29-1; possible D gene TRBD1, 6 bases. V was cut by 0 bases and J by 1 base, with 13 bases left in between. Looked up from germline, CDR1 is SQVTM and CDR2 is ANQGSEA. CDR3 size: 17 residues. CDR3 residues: CSVEDRGHPSGANVLTF. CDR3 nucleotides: TGCAGCGTTGAAGATAGGGGACATCCGTCTGGGGCCAACGTCCTGACTTTC.

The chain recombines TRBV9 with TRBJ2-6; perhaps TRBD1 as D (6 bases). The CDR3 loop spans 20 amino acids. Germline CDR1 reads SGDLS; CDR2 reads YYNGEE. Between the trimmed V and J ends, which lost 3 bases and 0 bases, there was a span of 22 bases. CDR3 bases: TGTGCCAGCAGCGCCACTAAACAGGGCACCCTCCTCTCTGGGGCCAACGTCCTGACTTTC. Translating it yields CASSATKQGTLLSGANVLTF.

The CDR3 protein is CSVEDRKGAYDEQYF. The CDR3, as DNA: TGCAGCGTTGAAGATCGGAAGGGGGCGTATGACGAGCAGTACTTC. The chain has TRBV29-1 and TRBJ2-7; 7 positions agree with TRBD1. Germline V CDR1 and CDR2: SQVTM, ANQGSEA. J gave up 5 bases and V 0 bases, and 10 bases lay outside the gene matches. The CDR3 extends over 15 amino acids.